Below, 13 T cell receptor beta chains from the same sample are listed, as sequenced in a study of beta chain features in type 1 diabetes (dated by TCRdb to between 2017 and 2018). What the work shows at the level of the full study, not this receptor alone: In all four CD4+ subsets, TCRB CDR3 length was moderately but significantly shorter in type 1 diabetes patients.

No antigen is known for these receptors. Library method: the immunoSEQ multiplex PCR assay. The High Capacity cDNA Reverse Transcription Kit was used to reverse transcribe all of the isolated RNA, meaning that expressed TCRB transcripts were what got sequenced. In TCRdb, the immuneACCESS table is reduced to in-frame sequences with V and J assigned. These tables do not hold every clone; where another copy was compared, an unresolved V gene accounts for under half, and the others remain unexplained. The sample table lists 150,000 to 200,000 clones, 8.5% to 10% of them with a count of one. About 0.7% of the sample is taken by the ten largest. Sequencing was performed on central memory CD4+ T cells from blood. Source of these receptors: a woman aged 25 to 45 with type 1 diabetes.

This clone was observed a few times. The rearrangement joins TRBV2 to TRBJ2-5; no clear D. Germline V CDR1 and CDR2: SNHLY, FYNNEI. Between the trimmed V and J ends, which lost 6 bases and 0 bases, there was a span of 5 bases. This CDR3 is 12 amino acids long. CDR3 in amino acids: CASRSDQETQYF. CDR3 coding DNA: TGTGCCAGCAGGTCGGACCAAGAGACCCAGTACTTC. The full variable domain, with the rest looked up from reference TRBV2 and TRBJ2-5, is EPEVTQTPSHQVTQMGQEVILRCVPISNHLYFYWYRQILGQKVEFLVSFYNNEISEKSEIFDDQFSVERPDGSNFTLKIRSTKLEDSAMYFCASRSDQETQYFGPGTRLLVL.

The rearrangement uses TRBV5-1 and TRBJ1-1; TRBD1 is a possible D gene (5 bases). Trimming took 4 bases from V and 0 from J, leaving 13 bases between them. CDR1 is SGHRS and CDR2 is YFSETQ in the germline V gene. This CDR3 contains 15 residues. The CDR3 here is CASSQRPGVNTEAFF. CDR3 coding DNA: TGCGCCAGCAGCCAAAGGCCGGGGGTGAACACTGAAGCTTTCTTT.

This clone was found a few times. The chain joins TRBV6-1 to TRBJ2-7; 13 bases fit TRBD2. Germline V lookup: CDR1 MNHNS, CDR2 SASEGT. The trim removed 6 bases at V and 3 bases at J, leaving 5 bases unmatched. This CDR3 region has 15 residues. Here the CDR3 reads CASSPRLAGGYEQYF. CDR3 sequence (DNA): TGTGCCAGCAGCCCCCGACTAGCGGGAGGCTACGAGCAGTACTTC.

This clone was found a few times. The CDR3 DNA follows: TGTGCCAGCAGCCAAGACCTAGACATTCAGTACTTC. Translating it yields CASSQDLDIQYF. The J gene is TRBJ2-4, the V gene TRBV4-2, with D uncertain. CDR1 and CDR2 (germline): LGHNA, YNFKEQ. The length of the CDR3 is 12 residues. V was cut by 0 bases and J by 8 bases, with 5 bases left in between.

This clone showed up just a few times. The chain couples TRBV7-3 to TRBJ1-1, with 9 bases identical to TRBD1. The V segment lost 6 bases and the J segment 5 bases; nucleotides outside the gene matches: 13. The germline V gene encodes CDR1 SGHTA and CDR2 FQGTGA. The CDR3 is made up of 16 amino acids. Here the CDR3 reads CASRRDIEGQGTEAFF. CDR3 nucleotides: TGTGCCAGCAGGAGAGATATCGAGGGACAGGGAACTGAAGCTTTCTTT.

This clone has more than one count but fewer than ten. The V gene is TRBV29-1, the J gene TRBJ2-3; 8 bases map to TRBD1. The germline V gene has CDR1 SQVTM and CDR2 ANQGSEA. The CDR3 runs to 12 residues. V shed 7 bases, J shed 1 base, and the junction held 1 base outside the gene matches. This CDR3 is CSAGQGTDTQYF. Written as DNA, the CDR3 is TGCAGCGCGGGACAGGGCACAGATACGCAGTATTTT.

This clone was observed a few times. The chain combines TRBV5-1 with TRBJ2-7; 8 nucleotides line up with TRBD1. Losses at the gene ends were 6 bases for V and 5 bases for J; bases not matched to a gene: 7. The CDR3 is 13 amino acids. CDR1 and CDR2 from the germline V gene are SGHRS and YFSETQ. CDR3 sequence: CASIGQGNHEQYF. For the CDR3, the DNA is TGCGCCAGCATTGGACAGGGTAACCACGAGCAGTACTTC.

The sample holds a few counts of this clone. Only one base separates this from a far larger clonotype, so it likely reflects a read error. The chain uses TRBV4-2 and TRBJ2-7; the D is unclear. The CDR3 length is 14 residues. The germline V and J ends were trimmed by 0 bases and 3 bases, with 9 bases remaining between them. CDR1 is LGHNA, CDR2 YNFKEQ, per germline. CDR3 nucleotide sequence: TGTGCCAGCAGCCAAGATGTCCAGATCTACGAGCAGTACTTC. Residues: CASSQDVQIYEQYF.

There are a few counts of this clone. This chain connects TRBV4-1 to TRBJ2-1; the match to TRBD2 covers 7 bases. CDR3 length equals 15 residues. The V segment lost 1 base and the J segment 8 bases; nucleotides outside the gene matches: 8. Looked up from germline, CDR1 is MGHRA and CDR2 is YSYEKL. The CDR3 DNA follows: TGCGCCAGCAGCCAAGGGATGGGAGGGGACTATGAGCAGTTCTTC. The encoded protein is CASSQGMGGDYEQFF.

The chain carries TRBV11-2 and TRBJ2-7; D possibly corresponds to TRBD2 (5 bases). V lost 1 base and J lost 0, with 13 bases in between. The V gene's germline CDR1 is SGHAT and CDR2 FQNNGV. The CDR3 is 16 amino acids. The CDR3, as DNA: TGTGCCAGCAGCTTAGCCCCGGGGTTGATCTCCTACGAGCAGTACTTC. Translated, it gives CASSLAPGLISYEQYF.

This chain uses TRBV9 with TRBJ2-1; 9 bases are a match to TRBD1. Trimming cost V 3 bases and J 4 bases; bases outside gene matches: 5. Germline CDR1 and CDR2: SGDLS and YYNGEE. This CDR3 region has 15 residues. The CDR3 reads CASSAQGARYNEQFF. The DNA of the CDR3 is TGTGCCAGCAGCGCACAGGGGGCGCGTTACAATGAGCAGTTCTTC.

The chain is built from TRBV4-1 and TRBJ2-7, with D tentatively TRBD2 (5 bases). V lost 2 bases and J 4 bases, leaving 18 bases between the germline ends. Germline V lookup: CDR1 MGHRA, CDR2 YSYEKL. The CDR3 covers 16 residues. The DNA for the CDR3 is TGCGCCAGCAGCCAACTTATCCTAGCTCAAAGGTACGAGCAGTACTTC. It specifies CASSQLILAQRYEQYF.

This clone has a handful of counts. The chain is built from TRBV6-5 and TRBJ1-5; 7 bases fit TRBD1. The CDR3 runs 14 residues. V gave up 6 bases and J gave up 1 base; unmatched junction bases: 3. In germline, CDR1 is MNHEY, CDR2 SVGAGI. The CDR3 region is CASSVRGSNQPQHF. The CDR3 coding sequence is TGTGCCAGCAGCGTCAGGGGGAGCAATCAGCCCCAGCATTTT.